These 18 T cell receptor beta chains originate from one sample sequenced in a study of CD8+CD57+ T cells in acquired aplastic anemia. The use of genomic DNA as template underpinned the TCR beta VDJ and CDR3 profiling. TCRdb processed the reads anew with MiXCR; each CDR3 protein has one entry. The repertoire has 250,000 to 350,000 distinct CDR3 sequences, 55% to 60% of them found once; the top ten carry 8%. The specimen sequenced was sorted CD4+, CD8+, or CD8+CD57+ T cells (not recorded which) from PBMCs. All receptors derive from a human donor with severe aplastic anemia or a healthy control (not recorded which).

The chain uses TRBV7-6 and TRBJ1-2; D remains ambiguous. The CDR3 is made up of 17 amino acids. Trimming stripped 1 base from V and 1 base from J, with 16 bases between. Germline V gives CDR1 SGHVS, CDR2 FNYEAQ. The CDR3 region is CASSLGAAQNLNYGYTF. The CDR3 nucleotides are TGTGCCAGCAGCTTAGGAGCGGCCCAGAACCTTAACTATGGCTACACCTTC.

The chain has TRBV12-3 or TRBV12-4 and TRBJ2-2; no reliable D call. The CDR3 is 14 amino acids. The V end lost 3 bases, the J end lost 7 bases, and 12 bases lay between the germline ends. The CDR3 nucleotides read TGTGCCAGCAGTTTGTTCCCCCAAAACGGGGAGCTGTTTTTT. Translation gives CASSLFPQNGELFF.

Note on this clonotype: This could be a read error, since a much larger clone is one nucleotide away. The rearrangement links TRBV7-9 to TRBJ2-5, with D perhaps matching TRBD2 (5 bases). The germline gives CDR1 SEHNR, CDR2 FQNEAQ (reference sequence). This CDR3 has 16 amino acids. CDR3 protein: CASSLAPPGGREAQYF. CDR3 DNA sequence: TGCGCCAGCAGCTTGGCCCCCCCAGGCGGGCGAGAGGCCCAGTACTTC.

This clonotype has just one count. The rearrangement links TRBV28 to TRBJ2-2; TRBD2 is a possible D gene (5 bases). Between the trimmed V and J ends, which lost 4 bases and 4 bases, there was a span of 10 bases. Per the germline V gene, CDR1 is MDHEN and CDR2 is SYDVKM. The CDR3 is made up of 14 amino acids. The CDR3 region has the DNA TGTGCCAGCAGTTACGGGGAATCCACCGGGGAGCTGTTTTTT. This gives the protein CASSYGESTGELFF.

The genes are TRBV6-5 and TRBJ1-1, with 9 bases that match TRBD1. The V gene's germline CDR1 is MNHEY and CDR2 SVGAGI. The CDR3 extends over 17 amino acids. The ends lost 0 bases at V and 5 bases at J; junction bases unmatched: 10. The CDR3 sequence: CASSYSIGTGRRTEAFF. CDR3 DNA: TGTGCCAGCAGTTACTCAATCGGGACAGGGCGGCGAACTGAAGCTTTCTTT.

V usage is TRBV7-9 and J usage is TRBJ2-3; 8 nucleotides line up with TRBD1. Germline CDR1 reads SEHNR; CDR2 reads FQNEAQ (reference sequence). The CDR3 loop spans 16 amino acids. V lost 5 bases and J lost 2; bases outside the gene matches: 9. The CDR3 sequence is CASSQEGQGYTDTQYF. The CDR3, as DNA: TGTGCCAGCAGCCAGGAAGGACAGGGCTACACAGATACGCAGTATTTT.

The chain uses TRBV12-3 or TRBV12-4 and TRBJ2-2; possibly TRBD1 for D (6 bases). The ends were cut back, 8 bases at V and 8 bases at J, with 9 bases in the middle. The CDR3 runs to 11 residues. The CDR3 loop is CASPGQGELFF. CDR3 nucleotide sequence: TGTGCCAGCCCAGGACAGGGGGAGCTGTTTTTT.

The CDR3 loop is CSARTNEQFF. CDR3 nucleotides: TGCAGCGCCAGGACTAATGAGCAGTTCTTC. V gene TRBV29-1 combines with J gene TRBJ2-1; possibly TRBD2 for D (5 bases). The germline CDR1 and CDR2 sequences are SQVTM and ANQGSEA. Trimming shortened V by 7 bases and J by 7 bases, and 8 bases separated the two germline ends. The CDR3 is 10 residues long.

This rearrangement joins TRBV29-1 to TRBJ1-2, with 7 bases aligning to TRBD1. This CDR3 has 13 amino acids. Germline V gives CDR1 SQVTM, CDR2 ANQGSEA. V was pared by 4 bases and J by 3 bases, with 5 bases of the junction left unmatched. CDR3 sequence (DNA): TGCAGCGTTGCTGACAGGGAATACTATGGCTACACCTTC. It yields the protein CSVADREYYGYTF. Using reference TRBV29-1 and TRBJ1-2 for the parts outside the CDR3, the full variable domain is SAVISQKPSRDICQRGTSLTIQCQVDSQVTMMFWYRQQPGQSLTLIATANQGSEATYESGFVIDKFPISRPNLTFSTLTVSNMSPEDSSIYLCSVADREYYGYTFGSGTRLTVV.

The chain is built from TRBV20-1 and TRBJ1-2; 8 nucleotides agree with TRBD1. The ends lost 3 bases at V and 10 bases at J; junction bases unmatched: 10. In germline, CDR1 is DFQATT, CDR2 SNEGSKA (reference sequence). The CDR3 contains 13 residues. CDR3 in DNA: TGCAGTGCTAGGAGGGAGACAGGGGTTTTCTACACCTTC. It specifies CSARRETGVFYTF.

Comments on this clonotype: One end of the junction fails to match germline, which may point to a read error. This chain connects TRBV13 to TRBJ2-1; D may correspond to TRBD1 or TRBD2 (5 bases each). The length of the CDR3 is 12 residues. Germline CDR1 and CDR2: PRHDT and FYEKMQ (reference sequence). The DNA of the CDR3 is TGTGCCAGCAGCCCTGCGGTGGGGACGCGGTCCTTC. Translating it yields CASSPAVGTRSF.

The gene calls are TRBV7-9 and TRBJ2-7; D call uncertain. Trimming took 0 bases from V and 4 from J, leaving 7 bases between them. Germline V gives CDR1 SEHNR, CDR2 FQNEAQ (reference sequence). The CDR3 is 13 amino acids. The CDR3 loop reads CASSLAEGYEQYF. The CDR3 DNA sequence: TGTGCCAGCAGCTTAGCAGAAGGTTACGAGCAGTACTTC.

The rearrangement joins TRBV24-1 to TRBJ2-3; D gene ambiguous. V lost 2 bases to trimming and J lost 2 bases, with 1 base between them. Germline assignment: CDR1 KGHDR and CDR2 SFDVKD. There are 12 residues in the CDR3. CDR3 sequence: CATSDSTDTQYF. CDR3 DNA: TGTGCCACCAGTGATTCCACAGATACGCAGTATTTT.

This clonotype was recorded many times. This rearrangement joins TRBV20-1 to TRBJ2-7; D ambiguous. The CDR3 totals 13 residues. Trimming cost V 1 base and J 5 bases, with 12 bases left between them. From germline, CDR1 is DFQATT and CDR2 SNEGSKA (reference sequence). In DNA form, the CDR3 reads TGCAGTGCTAGAGTGGAACCTTTCGACGAGCAGTACTTC. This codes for CSARVEPFDEQYF.

The CDR3 loop reads CATSGTRLNEQFF. The CDR3 nucleotides are TGTGCCACCAGCGGGACTAGGCTGAATGAGCAGTTCTTC. V is TRBV24-1 and J is TRBJ2-1; 8 bases are a match to TRBD2. The CDR3 length is 13 residues. Germline V lookup: CDR1 KGHDR, CDR2 SFDVKD. The V and J ends lost 7 bases and 7 bases, in that order; junction bases with no gene match: 5.

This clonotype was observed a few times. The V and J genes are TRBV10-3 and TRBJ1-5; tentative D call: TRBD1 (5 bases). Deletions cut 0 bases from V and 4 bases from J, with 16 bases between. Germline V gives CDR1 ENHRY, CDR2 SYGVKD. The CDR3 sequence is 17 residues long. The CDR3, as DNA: TGTGCCATCAGTGAGTCGGGACTGGGCAGGCAGAATCAGCCCCAGCATTTT. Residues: CAISESGLGRQNQPQHF.

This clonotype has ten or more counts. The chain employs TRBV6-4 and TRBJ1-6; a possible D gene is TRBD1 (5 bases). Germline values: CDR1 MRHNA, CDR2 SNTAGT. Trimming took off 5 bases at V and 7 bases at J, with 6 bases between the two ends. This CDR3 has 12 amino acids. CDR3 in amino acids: CASSSGNSPLHF. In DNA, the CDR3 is TGTGCCAGCAGTTCAGGGAATTCACCCCTCCACTTT.

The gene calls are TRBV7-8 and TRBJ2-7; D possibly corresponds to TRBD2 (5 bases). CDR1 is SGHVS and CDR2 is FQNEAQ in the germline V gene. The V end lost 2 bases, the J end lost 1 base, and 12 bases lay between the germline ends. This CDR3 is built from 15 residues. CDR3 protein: CASSLQEEVSYEQYF. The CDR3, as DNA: TGTGCCAGCAGCTTACAAGAGGAGGTGTCCTACGAGCAGTACTTC. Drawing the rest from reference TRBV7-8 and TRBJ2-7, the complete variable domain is GAGVSQSPRYKVAKRGQDVALRCDPISGHVSLFWYQQALGQGPEFLTYFQNEAQLDKSGLPSDRFFAERPEGSVSTLKIQRTQQEDSAVYLCASSLQEEVSYEQYFGPGTRLTVT.